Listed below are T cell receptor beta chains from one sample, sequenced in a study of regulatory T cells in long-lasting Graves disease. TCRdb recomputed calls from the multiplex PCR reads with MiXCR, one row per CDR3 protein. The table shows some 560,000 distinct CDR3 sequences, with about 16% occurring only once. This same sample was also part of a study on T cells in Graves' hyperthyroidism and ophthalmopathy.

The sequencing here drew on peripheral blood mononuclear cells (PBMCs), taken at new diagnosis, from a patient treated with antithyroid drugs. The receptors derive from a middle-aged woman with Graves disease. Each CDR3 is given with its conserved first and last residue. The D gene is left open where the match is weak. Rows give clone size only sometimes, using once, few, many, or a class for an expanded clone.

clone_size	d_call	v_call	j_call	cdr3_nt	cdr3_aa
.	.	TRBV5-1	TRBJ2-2	TGCGCCAGCAGCTTGGTTCCTCTCGCCGGGGAGCTGTTTTTT	CASSLVPLAGELFF
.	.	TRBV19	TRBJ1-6	TGTGCCAGTAGTATAGGTGACCAGCTAAATAATTCACCCCTCCACTTT	CASSIGDQLNNSPLHF
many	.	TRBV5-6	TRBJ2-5	TGTGCCAGCAGCTTACCGGCCGGACTTCAAGAGACCCAGTACTTC	CASSLPAGLQETQYF
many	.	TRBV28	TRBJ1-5	TGTGCCAGCACCGCCGAACCCCCGCCCCAGCATTTT	CASTAEPPPQHF
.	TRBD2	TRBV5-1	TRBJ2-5	TGCGCCAGCAGCTTCACTAGCGGGGGGTTGGAGACCCAGTACTTC	CASSFTSGGLETQYF
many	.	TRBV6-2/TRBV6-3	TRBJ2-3	TGTGCCAGCAGTTACTCTTCCAGGGGTTTATCAGATACGCAGTATTTT	CASSYSSRGLSDTQYF
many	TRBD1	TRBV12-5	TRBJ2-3	TGTGCTAGTGGCCCCGGGACAGATTCAGATACGCAGTATTTT	CASGPGTDSDTQYF
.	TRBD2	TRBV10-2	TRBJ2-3	TGCGCCAGCAGTCAACTAGCGGGGGGGGGTATGGGCACAGATACGCAGTATTTT	CASSQLAGGGMGTDTQYF
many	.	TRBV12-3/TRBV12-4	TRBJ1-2	TGTGCCAGCAGGTCAGGGTATGGCTACACCTTC	CASRSGYGYTF
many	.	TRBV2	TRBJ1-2	TGTGCCAGCAGGACTCAGGGGACGGAGGGCTACACCTTC	CASRTQGTEGYTF
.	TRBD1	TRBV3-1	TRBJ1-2	TGTGCCAGCAGCCCGGGGACAGGGGAGATTTCTTGGACCACCTTC	CASSPGTGEISWTTF
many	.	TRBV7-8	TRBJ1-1	TGTGCCAGCAGCTACAGGGTATTGGGGACTGAAGCTTTCTTT	CASSYRVLGTEAFF
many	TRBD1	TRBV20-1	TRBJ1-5	TGCAGTGCTAGAGACACCGGGACAGGAACTTATAGCAATCAGCCCCAGCATTTT	CSARDTGTGTYSNQPQHF
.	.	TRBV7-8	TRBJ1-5	TGTGCCAGCAGCCCCCGGGACTTCCGGTCTTTGCCCCAGCATTTT	CASSPRDFRSLPQHF
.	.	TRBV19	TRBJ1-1	TGTGCCAGTAGTATAGATACCTCGGGAATTGGCACTGAAGCTTTCTTT	CASSIDTSGIGTEAFF
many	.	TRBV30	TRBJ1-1	TGTGCCTGGACAAGACAGCTCCTGAACACTGAAGCTTTCTTT	CAWTRQLLNTEAFF
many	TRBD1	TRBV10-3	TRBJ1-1	TGTGCCATCAGGGGGACAGAATGGTTGCGGATCACTGAAGCTTTCTTT	CAIRGTEWLRITEAFF
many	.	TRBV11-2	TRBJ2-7	TGTGCCAGCAGCTTAGCTTCCGAGCAGTACTTC	CASSLASEQYF
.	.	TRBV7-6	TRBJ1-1	TGTGCCAGCAGCTTAGCGAGGGATGCGAACACTGAAGCTTTCTTT	CASSLARDANTEAFF
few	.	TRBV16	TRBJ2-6	TGTGCCAGCAGCCAAGCTTCCCCGGCTCACGTCCTGACTTTC	CASSQASPAHVLTF
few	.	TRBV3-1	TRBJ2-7	TGTGCCAGCAGCCAAGTTGGTGGGGTTTTCTCCGAGCAGTACTTC	CASSQVGGVFSEQYF
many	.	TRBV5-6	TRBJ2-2	TGTGCCAGCAGCGATGAAGTTACAGAAGCGAACACCGGGGAGCTGTTTTTT	CASSDEVTEANTGELFF
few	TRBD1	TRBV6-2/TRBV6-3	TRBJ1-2	TGTGCCACCTCGACAGGGGGCCGCCATGGCTACACCTTC	CATSTGGRHGYTF
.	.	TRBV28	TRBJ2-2	TGTGCCAGCCGGACCCCCGACGCCGGGGAGCTGTTTTTT	CASRTPDAGELFF
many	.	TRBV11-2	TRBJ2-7	TGTGCCAGCAGCCTTGTGGGCCGGGACGAGCAGTACTTC	CASSLVGRDEQYF
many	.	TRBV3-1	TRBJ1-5	TGTGCCAGCAGCCAAGCTTATAAAGGCAGGGACCAGCCCCAGCATTTT	CASSQAYKGRDQPQHF
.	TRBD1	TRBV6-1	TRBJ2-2	TGTGCCATCAGACCAGGACAGGGGGGCACCGGGGAGCTGTTTTTT	CAIRPGQGGTGELFF
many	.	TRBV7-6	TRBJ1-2	TGTGCCAGCAGCTTAGAACCAGGGTCCTATGGCTACACCTTC	CASSLEPGSYGYTF
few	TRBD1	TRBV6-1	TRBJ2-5	TGTGCCAGCAGGCGGGGACAGGGGGCGCAGGAGACCCAGTACTTC	CASRRGQGAQETQYF
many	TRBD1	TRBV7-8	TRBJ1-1	TGTGCCAGCAGCTTAGCCCGGGACAGTGAAGCTTTCTTT	CASSLARDSEAFF
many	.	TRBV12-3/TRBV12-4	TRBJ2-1	TGTGCCAGCAGCTCAAAGAGGGGTCTCAATGAGCAGTTCTTC	CASSSKRGLNEQFF
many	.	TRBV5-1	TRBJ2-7	TGCGCCAGCAGCTTGGACCCGACAGTCCCCCCGCAGTACTTC	CASSLDPTVPPQYF
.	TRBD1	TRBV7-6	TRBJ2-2	TGTGCCAGCAGCCCGATGACAGGGGGCGTTACCGGGGAGCTGTTTTTT	CASSPMTGGVTGELFF
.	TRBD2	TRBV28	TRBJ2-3	TGTGCCAGCAGCGCGGCTGACCGGGACTACCAATACACGCAGTATTTT	CASSAADRDYQYTQYF
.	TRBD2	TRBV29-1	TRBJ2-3	TGCAGCGTTACCTTTAGCGGGGGTAGGACAGATACGCAGTATTTT	CSVTFSGGRTDTQYF
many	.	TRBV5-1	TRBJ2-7	TGCGCCAGCAGCTTGGAGTTCTTTAGCTCCTACGAGCAGTACTTC	CASSLEFFSSYEQYF
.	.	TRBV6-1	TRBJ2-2	TGTGCCACCAGACTCCGGGACCCCACCGGGGAGCTGTTTTTT	CATRLRDPTGELFF
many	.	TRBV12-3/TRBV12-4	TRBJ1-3	TGTGCCAGCAGTCCATGGGATTTCTCTGGAAACACCATATATTTT	CASSPWDFSGNTIYF
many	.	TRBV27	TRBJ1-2	TGTGCCAGCAGTTTAGGAGGTATGGATGGCTACACCTTC	CASSLGGMDGYTF
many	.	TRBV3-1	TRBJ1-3	TGTGCCAGCAGCCAAGAGAGGCGAAGAAACACCATATATTTT	CASSQERRRNTIYF
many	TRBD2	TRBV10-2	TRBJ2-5	TGCGCCAGCACCCCATTGGTAGCGGGGGTGGAGACCCAGTACTTC	CASTPLVAGVETQYF
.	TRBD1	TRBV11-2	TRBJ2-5	TGTGCCAGCAGCTCCCGGGGGTGGACAGGGCTCCAAGAGGCCCAGTACTTC	CASSSRGWTGLQEAQYF
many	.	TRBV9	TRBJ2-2	TGTGCCAGCAACCCTTTACTGGACACCGGGGAGCTGTTTTTT	CASNPLLDTGELFF
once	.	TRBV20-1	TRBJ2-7	TGCAGTGCTAGAGACCAAGGCTACTCCTACGAGCAGTACTTC	CSARDQGYSYEQYF
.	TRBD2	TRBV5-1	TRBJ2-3	TGCGCCAGCAGCTTGGGGACTAGCGGGTTCACAGATACGCAGTATTTT	CASSLGTSGFTDTQYF
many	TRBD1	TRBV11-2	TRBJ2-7	TGTGCCAGCAGCTATAACAGGGGGTCGGGCGAGCAGTACTTC	CASSYNRGSGEQYF
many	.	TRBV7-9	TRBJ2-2	TGTGCCAGCAGCTTACTAGGGGGGGAGCTGTTTTTT	CASSLLGGELFF
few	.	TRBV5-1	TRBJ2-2	TGCGCCAGCAGCCCCGAGCGGGCCTACACCGGGGAGCTGTTTTTT	CASSPERAYTGELFF
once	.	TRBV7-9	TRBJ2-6	TGTGCCAGCAGACACCACCCTTGGGCCCTCGCCTCTGGGGCCAACGTCCTGACTTTC	CASRHHPWALASGANVLTF
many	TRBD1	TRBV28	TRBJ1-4	TGTGCCAGCAGTTTATCTGGGACAGCTTACAAAAAACTGTTTTTT	CASSLSGTAYKKLFF
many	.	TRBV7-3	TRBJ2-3	TGTGCCAGCAGCCCAAGGGGGGGGGCCGGCACAGATACGCAGTATTTT	CASSPRGGAGTDTQYF
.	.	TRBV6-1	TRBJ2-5	TGTGCCAGCAGTGAAGGGGCAGGATGGAAAGAGACCCAGTACTTC	CASSEGAGWKETQYF
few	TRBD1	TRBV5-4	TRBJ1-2	TGTGCCAGCAGCTTGCTTTCAGGACAGGGTGGGTATGGCTACACCTTC	CASSLLSGQGGYGYTF
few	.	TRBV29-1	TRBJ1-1	TGCAGCGCTCCGGGAAACAGGCGGACTGAAGCTTTCTTT	CSAPGNRRTEAFF
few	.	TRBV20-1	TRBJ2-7	TGCAGTGGTGAGACAAACTACGAGCAGTACTTC	CSGETNYEQYF
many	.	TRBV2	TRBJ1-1	TGTGCCAGCAGTGAATTTTTTGGTACCGTCAGTGGTGGTAACACTGAAGCTTTCTTT	CASSEFFGTVSGGNTEAFF
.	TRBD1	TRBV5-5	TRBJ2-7	TGTGCCAGCAGCCGCCAGGACAGGGTAAATGCCTACGAGCAGTACTTC	CASSRQDRVNAYEQYF